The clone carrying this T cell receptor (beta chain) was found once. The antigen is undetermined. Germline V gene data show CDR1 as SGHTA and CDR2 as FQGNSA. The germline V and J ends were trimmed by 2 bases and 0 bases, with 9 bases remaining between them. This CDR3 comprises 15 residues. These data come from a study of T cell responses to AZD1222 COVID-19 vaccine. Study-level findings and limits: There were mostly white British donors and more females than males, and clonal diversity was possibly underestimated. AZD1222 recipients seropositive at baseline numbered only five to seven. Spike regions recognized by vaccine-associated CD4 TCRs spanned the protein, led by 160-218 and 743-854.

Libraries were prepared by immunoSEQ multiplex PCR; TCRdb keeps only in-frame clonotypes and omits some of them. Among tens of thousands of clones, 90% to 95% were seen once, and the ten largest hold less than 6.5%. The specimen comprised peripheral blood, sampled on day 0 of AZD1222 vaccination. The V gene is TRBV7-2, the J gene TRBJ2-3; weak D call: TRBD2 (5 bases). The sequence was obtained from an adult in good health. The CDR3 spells CASSLFLASTDTQYF. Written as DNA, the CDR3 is TGTGCCAGCAGCTTATTTCTAGCTAGCACAGATACGCAGTATTTT.